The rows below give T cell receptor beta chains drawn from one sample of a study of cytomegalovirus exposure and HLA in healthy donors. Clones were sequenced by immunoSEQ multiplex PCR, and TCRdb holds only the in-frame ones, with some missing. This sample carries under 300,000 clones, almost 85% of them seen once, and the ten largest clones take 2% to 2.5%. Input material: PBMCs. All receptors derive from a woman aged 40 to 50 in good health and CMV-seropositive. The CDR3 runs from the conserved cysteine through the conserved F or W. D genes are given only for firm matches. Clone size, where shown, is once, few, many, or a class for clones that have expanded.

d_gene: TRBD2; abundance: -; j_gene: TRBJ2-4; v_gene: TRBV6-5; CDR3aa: CASSLAGVGKNIQYF; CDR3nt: TGTGCCAGCAGTTTAGCGGGAGTTGGCAAAAACATTCAGTACTTC
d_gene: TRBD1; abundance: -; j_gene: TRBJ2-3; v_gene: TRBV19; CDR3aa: CASSLYRGLADTQYF; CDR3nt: TGTGCCAGTAGTCTTTACAGGGGGCTGGCGGATACGCAGTATTTT
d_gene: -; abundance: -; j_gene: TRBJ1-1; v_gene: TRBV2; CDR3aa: CATQKTGVLNTEAFF; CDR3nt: TGTGCCACCCAAAAGACGGGGGTTTTGAACACTGAAGCTTTCTTT
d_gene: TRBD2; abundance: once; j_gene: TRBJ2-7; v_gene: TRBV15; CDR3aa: CATSIGPQGGSSYEQYF; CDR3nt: TGTGCCACCAGCATAGGGCCCCAGGGAGGGAGCTCCTACGAGCAGTACTTC
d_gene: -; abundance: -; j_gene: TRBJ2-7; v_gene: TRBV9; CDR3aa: CASSPSGASSYEQYF; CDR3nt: TGTGCCAGCAGCCCAAGCGGTGCGAGCTCCTACGAGCAGTACTTC
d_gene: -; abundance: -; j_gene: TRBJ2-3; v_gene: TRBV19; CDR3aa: CASSIDRESPPAYF; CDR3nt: TGTGCCAGTAGTATAGATCGGGAGTCACCCCCAGCATATTTT
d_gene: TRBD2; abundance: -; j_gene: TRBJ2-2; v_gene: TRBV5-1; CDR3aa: CASSSWFLAGGPNTGELFF; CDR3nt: TGCGCCAGCAGCTCCTGGTTTTTAGCGGGAGGCCCGAACACCGGGGAGCTGTTTTTT
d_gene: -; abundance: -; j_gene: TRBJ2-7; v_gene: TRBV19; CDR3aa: CASSIRGAYSYEQYF; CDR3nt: TGTGCCAGTAGTATCCGCGGGGCATACTCCTACGAGCAGTACTTC
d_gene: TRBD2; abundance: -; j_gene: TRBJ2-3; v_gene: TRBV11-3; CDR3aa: CASRASGRPDTQYF; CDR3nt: TGTGCCAGCAGGGCTAGCGGGAGGCCAGATACGCAGTATTTT
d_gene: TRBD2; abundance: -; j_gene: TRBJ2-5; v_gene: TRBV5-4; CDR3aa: CASSHGRVQETQYF; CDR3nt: TGTGCCAGCAGCCACGGGAGGGTACAAGAGACCCAGTACTTC
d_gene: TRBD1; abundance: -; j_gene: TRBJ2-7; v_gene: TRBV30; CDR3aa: CAWRGTGYEQYF; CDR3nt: TGTGCCTGGAGGGGGACAGGGTACGAGCAGTACTTC
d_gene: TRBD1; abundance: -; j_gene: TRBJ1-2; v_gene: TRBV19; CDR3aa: CASSPQGASYGYTF; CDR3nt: TGTGCCAGTAGTCCTCAGGGGGCCTCCTATGGCTACACCTTC
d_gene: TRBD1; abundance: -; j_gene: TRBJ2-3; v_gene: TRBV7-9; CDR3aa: CASSLGTGDTQYF; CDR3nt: TGTGCCAGCAGCTTAGGGACAGGAGATACGCAGTATTTT
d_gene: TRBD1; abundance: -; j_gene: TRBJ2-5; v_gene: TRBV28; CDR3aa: CASSLVPGQGARETQYF; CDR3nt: TGTGCCAGCAGCCTTGTCCCGGGACAGGGGGCGCGGGAGACCCAGTACTTC
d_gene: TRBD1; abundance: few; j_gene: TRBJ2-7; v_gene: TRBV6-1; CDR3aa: CASRTGTGFEQYF; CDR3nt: TGTGCCAGCAGAACCGGGACAGGGTTCGAGCAGTACTTC
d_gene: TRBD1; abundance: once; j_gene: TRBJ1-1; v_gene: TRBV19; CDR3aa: CASSLWGQGARTEAFF; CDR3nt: TGTGCCAGTTCCCTCTGGGGTCAGGGGGCTAGGACTGAAGCTTTCTTT
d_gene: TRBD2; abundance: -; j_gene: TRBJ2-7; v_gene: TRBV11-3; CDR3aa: CASSSTSGTYEQYF; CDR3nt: TGTGCCAGCAGCTCGACTAGCGGGACTTACGAGCAGTACTTC
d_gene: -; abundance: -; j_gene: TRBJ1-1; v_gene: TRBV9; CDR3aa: CASSVGGALNTEAFF; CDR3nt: TGTGCCAGCAGCGTGGGGGGAGCTCTGAACACTGAAGCTTTCTTT
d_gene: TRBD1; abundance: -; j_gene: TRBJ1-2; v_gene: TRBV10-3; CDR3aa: CATADRDYGYTF; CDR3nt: TGTGCCACCGCGGACAGGGACTATGGCTACACCTTC
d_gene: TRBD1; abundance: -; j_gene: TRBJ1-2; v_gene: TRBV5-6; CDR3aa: CASSLAGGMSGYGYTF; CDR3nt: TGTGCCAGCAGCTTGGCAGGGGGAATGTCGGGCTATGGCTACACCTTC
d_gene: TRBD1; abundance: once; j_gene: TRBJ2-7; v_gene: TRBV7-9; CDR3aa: CASSPRDRGNEQYF; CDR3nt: TGTGCCAGCAGCCCCCGGGACAGGGGGAACGAGCAGTACTTC
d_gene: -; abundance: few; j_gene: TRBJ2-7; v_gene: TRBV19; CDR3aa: CASSIVLGDYEQYF; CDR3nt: TGTGCCAGTAGCATCGTATTGGGAGACTACGAGCAGTACTTC
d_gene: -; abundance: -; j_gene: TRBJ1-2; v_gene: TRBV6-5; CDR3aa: CASSYSGGIDGYTF; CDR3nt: TGTGCCAGCAGTTACTCAGGGGGAATCGATGGCTACACCTTC
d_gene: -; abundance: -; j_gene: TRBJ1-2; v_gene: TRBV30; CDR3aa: CARQWEGEYGYTF; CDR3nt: TGTGCCCGACAATGGGAGGGCGAGTATGGCTACACCTTC
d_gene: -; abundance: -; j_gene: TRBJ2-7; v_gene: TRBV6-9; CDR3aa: CASSPRQSRRPYSYEQYF; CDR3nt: TGTGCCAGCAGTCCCAGACAGAGTCGGAGACCCTACTCCTACGAGCAGTACTTC
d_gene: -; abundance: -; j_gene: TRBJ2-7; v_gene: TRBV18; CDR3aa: CASSPRTIETASYEQYF; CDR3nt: TGTGCCAGCTCACCAAGGACTATTGAGACAGCGAGCTACGAGCAGTACTTC
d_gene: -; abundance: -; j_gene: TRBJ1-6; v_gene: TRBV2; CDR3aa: CASSGQLYNSPLHF; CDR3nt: TGTGCCAGCAGCGGACAGCTTTATAATTCACCCCTCCACTTT
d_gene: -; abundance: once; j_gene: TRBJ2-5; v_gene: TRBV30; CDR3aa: CAWTLLAQETQYF; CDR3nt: TGTGCCTGGACCTTACTAGCCCAAGAGACCCAGTACTTC
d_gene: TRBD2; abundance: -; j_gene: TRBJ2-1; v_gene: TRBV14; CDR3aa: CASSQGREGREQFF; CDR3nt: TGTGCCAGCAGCCAAGGGCGGGAGGGCCGCGAGCAGTTCTTC
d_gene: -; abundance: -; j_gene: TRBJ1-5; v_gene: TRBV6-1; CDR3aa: CASSLSWAGPQHF; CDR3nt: TGTGCCAGCAGTCTGTCCTGGGCGGGGCCCCAGCATTTT
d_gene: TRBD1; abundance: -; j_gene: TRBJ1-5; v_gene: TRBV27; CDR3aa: CASRAGTGNQPQHF; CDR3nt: TGTGCCAGCAGGGCCGGGACAGGGAATCAGCCCCAGCATTTT
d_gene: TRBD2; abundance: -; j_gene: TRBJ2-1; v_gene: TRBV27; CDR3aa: CASSLTPGRSSGQNEQFF; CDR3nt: TGTGCCAGCAGTTTAACGCCCGGCCGTTCTAGCGGTCAGAATGAGCAGTTCTTC
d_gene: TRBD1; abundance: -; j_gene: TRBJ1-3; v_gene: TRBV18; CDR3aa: CASSWTGGSGNTIYF; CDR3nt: TGTGCCAGCTCATGGACAGGGGGCTCTGGAAACACCATATATTTT
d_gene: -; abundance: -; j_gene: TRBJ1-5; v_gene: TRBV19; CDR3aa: CASSVRAGDLNQPQHF; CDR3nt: TGTGCCAGTAGTGTCCGAGCAGGGGACCTCAATCAGCCCCAGCATTTT
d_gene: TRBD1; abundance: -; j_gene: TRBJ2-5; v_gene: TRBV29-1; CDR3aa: CSSRRGLGQETQYF; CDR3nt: TGCAGCTCACGAAGGGGGCTTGGCCAAGAGACCCAGTACTTC
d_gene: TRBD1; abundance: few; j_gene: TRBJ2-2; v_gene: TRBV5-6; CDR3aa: CASSLGTGVQSGELFF; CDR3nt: TGTGCCAGCAGCTTAGGGACAGGGGTCCAGAGCGGGGAGCTGTTTTTT
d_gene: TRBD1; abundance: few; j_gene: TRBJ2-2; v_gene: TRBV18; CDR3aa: CASSQGGQPGSYTGELFF; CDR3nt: TGTGCCAGCTCACAAGGGGGACAGCCGGGATCGTACACCGGGGAGCTGTTTTTT
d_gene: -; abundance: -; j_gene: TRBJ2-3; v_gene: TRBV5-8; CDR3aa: CASSLVDRSDTQYF; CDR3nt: TGTGCCAGCAGCTTGGTAGACAGGTCAGATACGCAGTATTTT
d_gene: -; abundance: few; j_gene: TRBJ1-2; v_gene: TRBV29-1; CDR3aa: CSSYDHRVDGYTF; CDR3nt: TGCAGCTCATATGATCACAGGGTGGATGGCTACACCTTC
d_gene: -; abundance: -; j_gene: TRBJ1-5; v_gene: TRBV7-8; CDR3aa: CASSFGGGRVGSQPQHF; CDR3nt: TGTGCCAGCAGTTTCGGCGGGGGCAGGGTAGGAAGTCAGCCCCAGCATTTT
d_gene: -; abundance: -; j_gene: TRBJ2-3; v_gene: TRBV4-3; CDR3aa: CASSQVGDGTDTQYF; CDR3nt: TGCGCCAGCAGCCAAGTGGGCGACGGCACAGATACGCAGTATTTT
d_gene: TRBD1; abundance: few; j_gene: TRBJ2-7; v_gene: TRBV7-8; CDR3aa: CASSLTGTGIIYEQYF; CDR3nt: TGTGCCAGCAGTTTAACCGGGACAGGGATTATCTACGAGCAGTACTTC
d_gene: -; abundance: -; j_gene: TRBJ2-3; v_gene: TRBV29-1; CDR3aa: CSVPDGVLTDTQYF; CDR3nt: TGCAGCGTTCCCGACGGAGTCCTTACAGATACGCAGTATTTT
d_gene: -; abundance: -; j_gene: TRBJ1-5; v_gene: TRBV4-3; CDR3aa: CASSQDLGADGKQPQHF; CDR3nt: TGCGCCAGCAGCCAAGATCTGGGGGCAGATGGGAAACAGCCCCAGCATTTT
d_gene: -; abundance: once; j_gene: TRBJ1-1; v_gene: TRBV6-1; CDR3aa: CASREPGHQNTEAFF; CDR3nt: TGTGCCAGCAGGGAGCCGGGACATCAGAACACTGAAGCTTTCTTT
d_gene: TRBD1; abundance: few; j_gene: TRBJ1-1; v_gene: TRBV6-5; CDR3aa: CASRQRTGQNEAFF; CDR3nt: TGTGCCAGCAGACAAAGGACAGGGCAGAATGAAGCTTTCTTT
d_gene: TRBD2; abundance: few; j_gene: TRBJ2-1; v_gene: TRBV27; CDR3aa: CASSLSAGADEQFF; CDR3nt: TGTGCCAGCAGTTTAAGCGCGGGAGCCGATGAGCAGTTCTTC
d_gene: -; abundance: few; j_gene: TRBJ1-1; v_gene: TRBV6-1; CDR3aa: CASRRGSNTEAFF; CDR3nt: TGTGCCAGCAGAAGGGGCTCGAACACTGAAGCTTTCTTT
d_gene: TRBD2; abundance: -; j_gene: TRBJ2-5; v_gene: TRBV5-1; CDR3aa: CASSIEPGLSQETQYF; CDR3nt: TGCGCCAGCAGCATTGAACCGGGACTATCCCAAGAGACCCAGTACTTC
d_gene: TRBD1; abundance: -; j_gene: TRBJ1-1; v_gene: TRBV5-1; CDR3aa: CASSPGDRVTTEAFF; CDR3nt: TGCGCCAGCAGCCCTGGGGACAGGGTAACCACTGAAGCTTTCTTT
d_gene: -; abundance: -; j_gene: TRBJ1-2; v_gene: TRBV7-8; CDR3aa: CASSFEGANYGYTF; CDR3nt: TGTGCCAGCAGCTTTGAGGGAGCTAACTATGGCTACACCTTC
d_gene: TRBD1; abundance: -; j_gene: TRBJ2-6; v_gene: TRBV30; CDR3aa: CAWSVGQGLSGANGLTF; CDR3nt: TGTGCCTGGAGTGTAGGACAGGGACTCTCTGGGGCCAACGGCCTGACTTTC
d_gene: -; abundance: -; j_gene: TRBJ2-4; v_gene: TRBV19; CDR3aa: CASRDDRTIAKNIQYF; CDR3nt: TGTGCCAGTAGAGACGACAGAACAATAGCCAAAAACATTCAGTACTTC
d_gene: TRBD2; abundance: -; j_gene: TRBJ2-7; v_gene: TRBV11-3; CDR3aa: CASSPGASGGYEQYF; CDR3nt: TGTGCCAGCAGCCCTGGGGCTAGCGGGGGTTACGAGCAGTACTTC
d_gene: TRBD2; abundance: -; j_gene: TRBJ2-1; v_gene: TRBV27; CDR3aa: CASSSSPLAGASSEQFF; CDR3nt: TGTGCCAGCAGTTCTTCCCCCCTAGCGGGAGCGTCTAGTGAGCAGTTCTTC
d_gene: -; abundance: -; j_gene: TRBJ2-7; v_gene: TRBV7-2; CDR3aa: CASSLASEKALYEQYF; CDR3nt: TGTGCCAGCAGCTTAGCTAGCGAGAAAGCTCTCTACGAGCAGTACTTC
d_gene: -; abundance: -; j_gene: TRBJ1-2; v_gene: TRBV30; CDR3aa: CAWSSTPNYGYTF; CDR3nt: TGTGCCTGGAGTAGTACACCGAACTATGGCTACACCTTC